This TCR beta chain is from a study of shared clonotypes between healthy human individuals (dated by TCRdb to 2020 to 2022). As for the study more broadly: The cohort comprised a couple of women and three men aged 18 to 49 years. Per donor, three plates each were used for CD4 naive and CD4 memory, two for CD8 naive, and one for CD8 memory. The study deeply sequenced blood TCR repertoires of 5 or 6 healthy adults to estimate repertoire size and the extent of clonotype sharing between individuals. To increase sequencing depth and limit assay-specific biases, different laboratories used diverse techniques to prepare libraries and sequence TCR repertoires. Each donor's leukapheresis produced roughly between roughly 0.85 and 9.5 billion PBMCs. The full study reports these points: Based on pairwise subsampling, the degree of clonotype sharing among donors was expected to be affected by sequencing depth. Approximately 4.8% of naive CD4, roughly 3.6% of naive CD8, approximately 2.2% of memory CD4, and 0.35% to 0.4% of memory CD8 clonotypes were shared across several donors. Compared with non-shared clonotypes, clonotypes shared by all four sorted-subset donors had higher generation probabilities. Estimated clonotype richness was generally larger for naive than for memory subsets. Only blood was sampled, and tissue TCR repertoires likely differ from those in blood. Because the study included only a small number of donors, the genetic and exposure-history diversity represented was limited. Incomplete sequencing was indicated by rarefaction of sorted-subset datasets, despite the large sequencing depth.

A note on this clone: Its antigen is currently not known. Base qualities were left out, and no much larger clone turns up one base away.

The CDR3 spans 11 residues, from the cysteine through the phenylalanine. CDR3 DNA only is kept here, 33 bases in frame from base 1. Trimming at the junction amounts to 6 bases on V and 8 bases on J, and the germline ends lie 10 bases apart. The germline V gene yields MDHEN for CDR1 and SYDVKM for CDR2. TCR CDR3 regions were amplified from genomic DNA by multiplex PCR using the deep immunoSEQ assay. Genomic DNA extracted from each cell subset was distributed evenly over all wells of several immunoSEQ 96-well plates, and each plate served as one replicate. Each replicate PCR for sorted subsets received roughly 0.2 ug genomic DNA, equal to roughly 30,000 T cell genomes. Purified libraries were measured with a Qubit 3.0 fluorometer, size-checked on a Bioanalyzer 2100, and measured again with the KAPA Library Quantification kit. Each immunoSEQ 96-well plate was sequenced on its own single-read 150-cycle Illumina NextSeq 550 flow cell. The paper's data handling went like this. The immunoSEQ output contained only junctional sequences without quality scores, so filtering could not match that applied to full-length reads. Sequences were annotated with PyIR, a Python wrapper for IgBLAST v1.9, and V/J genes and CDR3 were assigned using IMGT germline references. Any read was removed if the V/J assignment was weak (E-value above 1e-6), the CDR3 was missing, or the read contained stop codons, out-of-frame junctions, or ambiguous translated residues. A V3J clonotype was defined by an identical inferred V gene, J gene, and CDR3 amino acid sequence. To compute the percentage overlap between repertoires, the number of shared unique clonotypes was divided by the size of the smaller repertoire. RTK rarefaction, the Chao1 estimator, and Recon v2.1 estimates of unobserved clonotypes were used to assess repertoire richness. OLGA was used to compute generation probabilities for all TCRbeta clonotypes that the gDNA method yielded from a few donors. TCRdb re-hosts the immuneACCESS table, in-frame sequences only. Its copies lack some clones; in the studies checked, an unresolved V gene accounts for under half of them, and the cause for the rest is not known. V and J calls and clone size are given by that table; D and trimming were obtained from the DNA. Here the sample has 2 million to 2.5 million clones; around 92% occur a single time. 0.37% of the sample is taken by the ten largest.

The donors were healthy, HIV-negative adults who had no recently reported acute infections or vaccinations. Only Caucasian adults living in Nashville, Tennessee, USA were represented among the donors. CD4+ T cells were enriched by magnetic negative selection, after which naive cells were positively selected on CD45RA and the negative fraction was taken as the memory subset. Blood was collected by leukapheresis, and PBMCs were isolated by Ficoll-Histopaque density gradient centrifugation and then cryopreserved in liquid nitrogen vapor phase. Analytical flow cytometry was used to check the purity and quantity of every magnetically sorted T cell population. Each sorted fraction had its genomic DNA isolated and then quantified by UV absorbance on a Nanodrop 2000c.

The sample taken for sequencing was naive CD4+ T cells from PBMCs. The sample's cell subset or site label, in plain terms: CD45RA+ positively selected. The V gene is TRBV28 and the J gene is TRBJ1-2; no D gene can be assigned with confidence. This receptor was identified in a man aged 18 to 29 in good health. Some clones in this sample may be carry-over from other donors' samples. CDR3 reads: CASREDLGYTF. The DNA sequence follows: TGTGCCAGCAGAGAAGACTTGGGCTACACCTTC.